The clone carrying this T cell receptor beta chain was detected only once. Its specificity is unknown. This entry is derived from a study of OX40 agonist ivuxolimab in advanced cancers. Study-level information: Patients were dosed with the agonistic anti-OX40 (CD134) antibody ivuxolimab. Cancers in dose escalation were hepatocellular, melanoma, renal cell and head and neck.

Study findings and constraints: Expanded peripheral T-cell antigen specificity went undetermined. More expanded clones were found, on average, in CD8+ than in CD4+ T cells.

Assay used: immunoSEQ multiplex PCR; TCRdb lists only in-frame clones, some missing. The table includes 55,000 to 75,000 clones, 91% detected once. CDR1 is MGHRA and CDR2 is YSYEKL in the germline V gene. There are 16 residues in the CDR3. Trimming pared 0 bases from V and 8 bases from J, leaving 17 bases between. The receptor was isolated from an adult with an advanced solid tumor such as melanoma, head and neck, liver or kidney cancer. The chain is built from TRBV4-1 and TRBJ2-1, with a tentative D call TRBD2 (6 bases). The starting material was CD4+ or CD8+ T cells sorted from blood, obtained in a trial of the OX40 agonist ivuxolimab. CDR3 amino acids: CASSQEIGRRGHEQFF. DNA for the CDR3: TGCGCCAGCAGCCAAGAAATCGGGAGAAGAGGGCATGAGCAGTTCTTC.